This T cell receptor (beta chain) was captured in a study of T-cell memory formation after mild COVID-19. Across the study: Across donors, TCR clusters were largely donor specific.

TCRdb analysed the 5' RACE reads with MiXCR anew, one entry per CDR3 protein. The sample has 150,000 to 200,000 distinct CDR3 sequences; roughly 31% are singletons. This receptor was taken from an adult woman who had mild COVID-19 (a few samples of this study predate the infection). Cell type and time point are not known. Material: PBMCs or a T cell subset sorted from them (not recorded which).

The CDR3 reads CASSPPGPRTQYF. The CDR3, as DNA: TGCGCCAGCAGCCCCCCCGGCCCGAGAACGCAGTATTTT. The chain carries TRBV4-1 and TRBJ2-3; D is unclear. The CDR3 is 13 residues long. CDR1 is MGHRA, CDR2 YSYEKL, per germline. With 4 bases removed from V and 9 bases from J, the gap between germline ends came to 14 bases.